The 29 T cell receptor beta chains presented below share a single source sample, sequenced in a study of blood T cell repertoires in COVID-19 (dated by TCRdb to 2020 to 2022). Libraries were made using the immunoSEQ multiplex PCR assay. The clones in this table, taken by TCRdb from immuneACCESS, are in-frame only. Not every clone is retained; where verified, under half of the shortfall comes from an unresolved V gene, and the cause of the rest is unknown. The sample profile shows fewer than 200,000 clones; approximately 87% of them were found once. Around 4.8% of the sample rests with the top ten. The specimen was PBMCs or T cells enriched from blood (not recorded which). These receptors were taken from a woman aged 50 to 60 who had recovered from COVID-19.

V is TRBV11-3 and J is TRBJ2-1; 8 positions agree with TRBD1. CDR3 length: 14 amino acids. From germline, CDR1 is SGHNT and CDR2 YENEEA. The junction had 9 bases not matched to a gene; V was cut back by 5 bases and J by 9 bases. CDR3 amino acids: CASSQTGERGEQFF. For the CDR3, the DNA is TGTGCCAGCAGCCAGACAGGGGAAAGGGGTGAGCAGTTCTTC.

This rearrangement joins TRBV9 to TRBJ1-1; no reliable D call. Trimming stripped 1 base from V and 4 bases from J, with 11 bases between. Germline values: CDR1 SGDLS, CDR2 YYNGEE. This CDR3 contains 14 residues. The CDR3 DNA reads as TGTGCCAGCAGCGTAAAGTGGGCCCCCACTGAAGCTTTCTTT. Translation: CASSVKWAPTEAFF. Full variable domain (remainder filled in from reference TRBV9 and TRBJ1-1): DSGVTQTPKHLITATGQRVTLRCSPRSGDLSVYWYQQSLDQGLQFLIQYYNGEERAKGNILERFSAQQFPDLHSELNLSSLELGDSALYFCASSVKWAPTEAFFGQGTRLTVV.

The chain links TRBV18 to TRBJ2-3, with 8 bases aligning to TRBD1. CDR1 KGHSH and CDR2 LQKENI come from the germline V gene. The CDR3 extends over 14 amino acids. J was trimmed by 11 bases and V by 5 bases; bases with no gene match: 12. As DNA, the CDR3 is TGTGCCAGCTCAGCCGAGACAGGGGATAGAGGGCAGTATTTT. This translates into CASSAETGDRGQYF.

The CDR3 is CASSPTGDLYGYTF. The CDR3 DNA reads as TGTGCCAGCAGCCCAACAGGGGACCTTTATGGCTACACCTTC. The rearrangement links TRBV7-2 to TRBJ1-2; 7 bases align to TRBD1. CDR1 SGHTA and CDR2 FQGNSA come from the germline V gene. V lost 5 bases to trimming and J lost 5 bases; unmatched junction nucleotides: 8. The length of the CDR3 is 14 residues.

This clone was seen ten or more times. CDR3 in DNA: TGTGCCAGCAGTTTATCCCCTATTTTAGAGCAGTTCTTC. Its translation is CASSLSPILEQFF. This rearrangement joins TRBV27 to TRBJ2-1; D not certain. The V end was cut by 0 bases, the J end by 10 bases, with 10 bases between. Looked up from germline, CDR1 is MNHEY and CDR2 is SMNVEV (reference sequence). This CDR3 has 13 amino acids.

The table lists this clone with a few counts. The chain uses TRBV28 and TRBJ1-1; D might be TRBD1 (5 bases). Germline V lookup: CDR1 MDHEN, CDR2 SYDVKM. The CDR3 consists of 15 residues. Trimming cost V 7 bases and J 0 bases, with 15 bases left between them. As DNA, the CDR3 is TGTGCCAGCACCCTTGCAGGGCAGATGAACACTGAAGCTTTCTTT. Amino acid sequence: CASTLAGQMNTEAFF.

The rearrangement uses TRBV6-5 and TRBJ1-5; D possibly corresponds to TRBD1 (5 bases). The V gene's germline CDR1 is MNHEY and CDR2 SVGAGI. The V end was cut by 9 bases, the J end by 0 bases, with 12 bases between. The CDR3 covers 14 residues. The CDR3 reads CASRGPNSNQPQHF. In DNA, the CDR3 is TGTGCCAGTAGGGGCCCTAATAGCAATCAGCCCCAGCATTTT.

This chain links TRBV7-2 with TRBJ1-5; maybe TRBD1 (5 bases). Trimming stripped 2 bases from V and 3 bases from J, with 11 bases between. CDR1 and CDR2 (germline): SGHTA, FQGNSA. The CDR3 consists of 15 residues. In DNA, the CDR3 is TGTGCCAGCAGCTTAAGAGGAGGGGACAATCAGCCCCAGCATTTT. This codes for CASSLRGGDNQPQHF.

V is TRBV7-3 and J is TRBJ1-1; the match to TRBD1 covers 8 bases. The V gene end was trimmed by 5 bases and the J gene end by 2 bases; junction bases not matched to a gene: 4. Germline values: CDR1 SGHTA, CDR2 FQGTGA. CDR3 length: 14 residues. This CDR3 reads CASSATGGNTEAFF. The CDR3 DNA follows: TGTGCCAGCAGCGCCACAGGGGGTAACACTGAAGCTTTCTTT.

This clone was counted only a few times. CDR3 residues: CASSPGWNTEAFF. The DNA for the CDR3 is TGTGCCAGCAGCCCAGGGTGGAACACTGAAGCTTTCTTT. The rearrangement uses TRBV12-3 or TRBV12-4 and TRBJ1-1, with D perhaps TRBD1 (5 bases). This CDR3 region has 13 residues. V lost 6 bases to trimming and J lost 1 base, with 9 bases between them.

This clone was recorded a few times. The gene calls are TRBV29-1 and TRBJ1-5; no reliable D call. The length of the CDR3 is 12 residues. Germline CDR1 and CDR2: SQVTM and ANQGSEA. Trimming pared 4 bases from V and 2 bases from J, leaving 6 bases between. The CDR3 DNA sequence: TGCAGCGTTGGGAGTGGCAATCAGCCCCAGCATTTT. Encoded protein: CSVGSGNQPQHF.

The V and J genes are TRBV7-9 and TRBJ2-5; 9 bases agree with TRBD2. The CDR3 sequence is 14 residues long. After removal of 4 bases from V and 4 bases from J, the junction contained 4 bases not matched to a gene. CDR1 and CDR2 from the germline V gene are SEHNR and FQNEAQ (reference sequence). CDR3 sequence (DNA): TGTGCCAGCAGCTATAGCGGGGGTGGAGAGACCCAGTACTTC. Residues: CASSYSGGGETQYF.

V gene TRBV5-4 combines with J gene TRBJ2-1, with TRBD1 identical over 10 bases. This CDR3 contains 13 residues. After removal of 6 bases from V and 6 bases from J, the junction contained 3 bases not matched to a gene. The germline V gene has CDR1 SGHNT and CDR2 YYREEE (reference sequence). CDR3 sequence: CASTRDRGNEQFF. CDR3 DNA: TGTGCCAGCACCAGGGACAGGGGCAATGAGCAGTTCTTC.

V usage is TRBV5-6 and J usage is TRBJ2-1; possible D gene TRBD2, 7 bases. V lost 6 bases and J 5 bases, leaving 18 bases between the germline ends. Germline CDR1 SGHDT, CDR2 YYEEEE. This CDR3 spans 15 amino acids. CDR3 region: CASTRLGGGNNEQFF. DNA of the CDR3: TGTGCCAGCACCAGGCTAGGGGGAGGGAACAATGAGCAGTTCTTC.

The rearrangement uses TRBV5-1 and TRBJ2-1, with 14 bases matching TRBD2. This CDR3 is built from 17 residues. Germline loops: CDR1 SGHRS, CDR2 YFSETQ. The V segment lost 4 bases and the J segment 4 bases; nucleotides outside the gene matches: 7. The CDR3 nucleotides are TGCGCCAGCAGCACGGGACTAGCGGGAGTGGGATACAATGAGCAGTTCTTC. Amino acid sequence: CASSTGLAGVGYNEQFF.

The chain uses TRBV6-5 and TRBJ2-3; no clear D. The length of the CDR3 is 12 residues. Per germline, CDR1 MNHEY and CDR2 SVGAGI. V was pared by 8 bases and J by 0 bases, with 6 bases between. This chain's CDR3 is CASQASTDTQYF. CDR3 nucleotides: TGTGCCAGCCAAGCTAGCACAGATACGCAGTATTTT.

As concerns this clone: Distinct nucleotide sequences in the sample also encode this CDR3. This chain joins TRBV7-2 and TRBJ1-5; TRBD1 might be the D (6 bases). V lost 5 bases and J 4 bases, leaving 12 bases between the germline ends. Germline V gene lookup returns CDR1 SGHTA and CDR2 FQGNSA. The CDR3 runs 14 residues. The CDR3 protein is CASSNRQGNQPQHF. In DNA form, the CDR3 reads TGTGCCAGCAGCAACCGCCAGGGGAATCAGCCCCAGCATTTT.

The CDR3 here is CASSLGAGSYYNSPLHF. The CDR3 coding sequence is TGTGCCAGCAGCTTAGGGGCAGGGTCCTACTATAATTCACCCCTCCACTTT. The chain employs TRBV7-9 and TRBJ1-6, with TRBD1 as a possible D gene (5 bases). This CDR3 region has 17 residues. V dropped 1 base and J dropped 3 bases, with 13 bases sitting between them. Germline CDR1 SEHNR, CDR2 FQNEAQ (reference sequence).

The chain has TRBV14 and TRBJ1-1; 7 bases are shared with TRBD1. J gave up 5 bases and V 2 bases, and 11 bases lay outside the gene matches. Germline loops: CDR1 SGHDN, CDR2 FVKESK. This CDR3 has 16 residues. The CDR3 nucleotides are TGTGCCAGCAGCCAAAGAGGAACAGGGGCCAGGACTGAAGCTTTCTTT. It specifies CASSQRGTGARTEAFF.

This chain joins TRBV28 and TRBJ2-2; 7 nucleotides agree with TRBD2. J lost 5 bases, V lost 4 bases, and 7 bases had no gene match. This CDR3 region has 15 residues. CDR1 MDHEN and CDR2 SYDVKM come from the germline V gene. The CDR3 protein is CASSSLGGGTGELFF. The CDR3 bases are TGTGCCAGCAGTTCCCTTGGGGGGGGAACCGGGGAGCTGTTTTTT.

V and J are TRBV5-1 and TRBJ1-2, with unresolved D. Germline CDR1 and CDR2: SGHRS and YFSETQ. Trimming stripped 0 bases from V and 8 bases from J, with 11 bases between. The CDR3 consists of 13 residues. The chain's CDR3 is CASSLAGRGGYTF. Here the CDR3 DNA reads TGCGCCAGCAGCTTGGCTGGCAGAGGGGGCTACACCTTC.

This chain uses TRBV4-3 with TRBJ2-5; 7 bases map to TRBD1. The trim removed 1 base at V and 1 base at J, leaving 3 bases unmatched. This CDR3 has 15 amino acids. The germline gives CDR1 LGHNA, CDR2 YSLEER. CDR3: CASSQGPGGQETQYF. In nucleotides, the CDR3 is TGCGCCAGCAGCCAAGGGCCAGGGGGCCAAGAGACCCAGTACTTC.

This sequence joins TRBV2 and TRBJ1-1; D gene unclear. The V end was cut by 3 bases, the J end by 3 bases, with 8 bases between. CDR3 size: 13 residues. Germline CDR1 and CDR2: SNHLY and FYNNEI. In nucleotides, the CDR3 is TGTGCCAGCAGTGATGAGGCCTACACTGAAGCTTTCTTT. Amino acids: CASSDEAYTEAFF.

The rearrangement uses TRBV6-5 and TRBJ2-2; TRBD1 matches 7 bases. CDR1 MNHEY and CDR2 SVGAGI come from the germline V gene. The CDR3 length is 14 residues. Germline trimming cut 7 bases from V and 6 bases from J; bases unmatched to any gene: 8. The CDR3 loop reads CASTPPGQAGELFF. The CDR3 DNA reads TGTGCCAGCACACCACCCGGACAGGCCGGGGAGCTGTTTTTT.

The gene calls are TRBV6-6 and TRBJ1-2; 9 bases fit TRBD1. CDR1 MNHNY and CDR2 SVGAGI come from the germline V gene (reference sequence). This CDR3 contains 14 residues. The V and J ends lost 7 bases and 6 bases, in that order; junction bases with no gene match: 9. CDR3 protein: CASTWGQGSNGYTF. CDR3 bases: TGTGCCAGCACCTGGGGACAGGGTAGCAATGGCTACACCTTC.

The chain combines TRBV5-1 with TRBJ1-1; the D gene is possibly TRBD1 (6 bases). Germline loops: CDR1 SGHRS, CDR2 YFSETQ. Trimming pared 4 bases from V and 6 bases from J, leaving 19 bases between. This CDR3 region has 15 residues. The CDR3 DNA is TGCGCCAGCAGCCCTAGGACAGACGTCGGCTCTGAAGCTTTCTTT. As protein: CASSPRTDVGSEAFF.

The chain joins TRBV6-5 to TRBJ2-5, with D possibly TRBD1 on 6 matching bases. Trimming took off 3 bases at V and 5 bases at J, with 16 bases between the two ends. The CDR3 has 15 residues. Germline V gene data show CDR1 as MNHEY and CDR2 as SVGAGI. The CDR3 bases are TGTGCCAGCAGTTATACACAGGGCATGCGGGAGACCCAGTACTTC. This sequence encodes CASSYTQGMRETQYF.

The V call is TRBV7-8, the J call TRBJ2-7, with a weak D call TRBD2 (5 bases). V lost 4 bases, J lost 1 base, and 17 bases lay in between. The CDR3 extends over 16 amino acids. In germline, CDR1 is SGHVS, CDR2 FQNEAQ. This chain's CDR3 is CASSSGPSGESYEQYV. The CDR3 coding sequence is TGTGCCAGCAGCTCCGGGCCCAGCGGTGAATCCTACGAGCAGTACGTC.

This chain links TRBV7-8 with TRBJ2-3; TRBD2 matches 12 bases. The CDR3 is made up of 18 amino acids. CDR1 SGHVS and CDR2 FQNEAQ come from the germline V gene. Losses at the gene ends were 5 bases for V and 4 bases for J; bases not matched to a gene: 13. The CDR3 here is CASSDRLAGASGADTQYF. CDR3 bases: TGTGCCAGCAGCGACCGACTAGCGGGAGCGAGTGGGGCAGATACGCAGTATTTT.